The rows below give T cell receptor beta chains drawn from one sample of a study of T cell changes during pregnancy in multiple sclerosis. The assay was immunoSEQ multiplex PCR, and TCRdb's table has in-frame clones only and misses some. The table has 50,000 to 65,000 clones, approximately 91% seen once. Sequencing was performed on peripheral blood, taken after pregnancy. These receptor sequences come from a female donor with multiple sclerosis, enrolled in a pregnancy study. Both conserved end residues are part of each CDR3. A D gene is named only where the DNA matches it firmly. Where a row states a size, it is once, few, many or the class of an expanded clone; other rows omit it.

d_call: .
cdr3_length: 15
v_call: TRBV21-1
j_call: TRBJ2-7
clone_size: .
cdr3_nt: TGTGCCAGCAGCTCAGGACAGGGGATAGTCTACGAGCAGTACTTC
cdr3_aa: CASSSGQGIVYEQYF

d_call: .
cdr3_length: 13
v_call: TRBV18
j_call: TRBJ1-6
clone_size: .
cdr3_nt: TGTGCCAGCTCAGAGGCCTATAATTCACCCCTCCACTTT
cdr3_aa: CASSEAYNSPLHF

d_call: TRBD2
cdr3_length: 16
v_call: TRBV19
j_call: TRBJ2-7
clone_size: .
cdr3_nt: TGTGCCAGTAGCTCCCGACTAGCGGGGGGCTACTACGAGCAGTACTTC
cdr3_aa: CASSSRLAGGYYEQYF

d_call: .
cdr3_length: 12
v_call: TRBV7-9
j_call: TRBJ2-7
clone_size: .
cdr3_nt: TGTGCCAGCAGCTCCGGGGGGCACGAGCAGTACTTC
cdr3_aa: CASSSGGHEQYF

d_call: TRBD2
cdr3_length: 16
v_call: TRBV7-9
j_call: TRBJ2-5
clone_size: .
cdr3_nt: TGTGCCAGCAGCCCCCCGTTTCGGACTAGCCGGAAGACCCAGTACTTC
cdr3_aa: CASSPPFRTSRKTQYF

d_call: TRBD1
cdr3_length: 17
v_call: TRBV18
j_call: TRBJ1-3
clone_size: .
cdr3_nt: TGTGCCAGCTCACATATAACGGGACAGAACTCTGGAAACACCATATATTTT
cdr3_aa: CASSHITGQNSGNTIYF

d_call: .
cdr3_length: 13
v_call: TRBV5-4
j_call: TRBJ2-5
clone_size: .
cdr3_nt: TGTGCCAGCAGCTTGGGACAACGGGAGACCCAGTACTTC
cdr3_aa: CASSLGQRETQYF

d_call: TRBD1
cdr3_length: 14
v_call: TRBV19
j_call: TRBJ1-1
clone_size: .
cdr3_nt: TGTGCCAGTAGTATTAGGGGGCCGGGCACTGAAGCTTTCTTT
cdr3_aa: CASSIRGPGTEAFF

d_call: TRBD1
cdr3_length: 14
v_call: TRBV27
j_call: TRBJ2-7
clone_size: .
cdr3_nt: TGTGCCAGCAGTGTGGGACAGGGGTCCTACGAGCAGTACTTC
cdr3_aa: CASSVGQGSYEQYF

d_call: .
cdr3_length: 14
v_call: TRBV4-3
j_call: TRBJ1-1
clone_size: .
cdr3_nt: TGCGCCAGCAGCGCGCACAGGGAGAACACTGAAGCTTTCTTT
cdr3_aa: CASSAHRENTEAFF

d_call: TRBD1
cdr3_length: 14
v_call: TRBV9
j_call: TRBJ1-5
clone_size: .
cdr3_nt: TGTGCCAGCAGCGCTCTGGGACAGGATCAGCCCCAGCATTTT
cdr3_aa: CASSALGQDQPQHF

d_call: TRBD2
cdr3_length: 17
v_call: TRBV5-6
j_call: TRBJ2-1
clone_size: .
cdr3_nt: TGTGCCAGCAGCTTGGAGGTGGGCGGGGGGGTCTACAATGAGCAGTTCTTC
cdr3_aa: CASSLEVGGGVYNEQFF

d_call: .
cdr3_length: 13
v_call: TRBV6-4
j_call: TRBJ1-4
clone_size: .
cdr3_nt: TGTGCCAATGGGTCAGGCGCCAATGAAAAACTGTTTTTT
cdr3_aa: CANGSGANEKLFF

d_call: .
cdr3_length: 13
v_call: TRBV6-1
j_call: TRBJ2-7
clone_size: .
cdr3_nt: TGTGCCAGCAGTCTCTATGTTCGAGGCGAGCAGTACTTC
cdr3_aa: CASSLYVRGEQYF

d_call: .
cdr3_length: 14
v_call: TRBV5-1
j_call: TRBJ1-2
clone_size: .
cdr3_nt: TGCGCCAGCAGCCCTGGAGATTTGGGCTATGGCTACACCTTC
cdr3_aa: CASSPGDLGYGYTF

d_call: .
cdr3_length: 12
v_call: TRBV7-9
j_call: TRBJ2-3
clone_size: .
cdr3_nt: TGTGCCAGCGAAAACCGGGTGGATACGCAGTATTTT
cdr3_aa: CASENRVDTQYF

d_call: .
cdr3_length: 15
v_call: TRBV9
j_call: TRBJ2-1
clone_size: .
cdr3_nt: TGTGCCAGCAGCCGGGCGGGGGCAGGGTTGGGTGAGCAGTTCTTC
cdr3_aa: CASSRAGAGLGEQFF

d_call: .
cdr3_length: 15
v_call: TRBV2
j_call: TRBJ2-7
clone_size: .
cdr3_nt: TGTGCCAGCGGCCAGCGGATGCCCCCAACCTACGAGCAGTACTTC
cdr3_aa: CASGQRMPPTYEQYF

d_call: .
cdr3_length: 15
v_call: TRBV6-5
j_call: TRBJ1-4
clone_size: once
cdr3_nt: TGTGCCAGCAGTTACTCGGAGGGAGGTAATGAAAAACTGTTTTTT
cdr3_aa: CASSYSEGGNEKLFF

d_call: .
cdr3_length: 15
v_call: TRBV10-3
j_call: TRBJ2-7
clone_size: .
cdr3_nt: TGTGCCATCAGTGATTCGGGGACTTACAGGTACGAGCAGTACTTC
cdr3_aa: CAISDSGTYRYEQYF

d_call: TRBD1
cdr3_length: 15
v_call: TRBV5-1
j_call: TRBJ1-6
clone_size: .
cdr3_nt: TGCGCCAGCAGCTTGGCCGGGACAGGGAGGTCACCCCTCCACTTT
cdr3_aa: CASSLAGTGRSPLHF

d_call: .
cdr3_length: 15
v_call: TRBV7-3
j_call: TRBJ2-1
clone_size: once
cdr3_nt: TGTGCCAGCAGCTTTGGGCCAGGGTTGTACAATGAGCAGTTCTTC
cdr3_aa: CASSFGPGLYNEQFF

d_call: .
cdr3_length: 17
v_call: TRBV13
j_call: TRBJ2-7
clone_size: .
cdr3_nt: TGTGCCAGCAGCTCTCGCTTCCGGACAGGACTATCCTACGAGCAGTACTTC
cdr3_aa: CASSSRFRTGLSYEQYF

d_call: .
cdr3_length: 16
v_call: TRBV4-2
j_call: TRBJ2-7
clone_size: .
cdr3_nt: TGTGCCAGCAGCCAAGAGTTAGGGCAGGGACTCTACGAGCAGTACTTC
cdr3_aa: CASSQELGQGLYEQYF

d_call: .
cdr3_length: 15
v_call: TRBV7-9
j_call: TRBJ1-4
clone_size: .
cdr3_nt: TGTGCCAGCACCGAAACCGGGACATACCATGAAAAACTGTTTTTT
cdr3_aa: CASTETGTYHEKLFF

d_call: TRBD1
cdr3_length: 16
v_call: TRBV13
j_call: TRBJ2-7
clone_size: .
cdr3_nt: TGTGCCAGCAGCTTAGGCCCCGGGACAGGGGCCTACGAGCAGTACTTC
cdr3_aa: CASSLGPGTGAYEQYF

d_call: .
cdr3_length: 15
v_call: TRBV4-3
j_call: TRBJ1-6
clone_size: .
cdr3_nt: TGCGCCAGCAGCCAAGCCAGGGCATATAATTCACCCCTCCACTTT
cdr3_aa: CASSQARAYNSPLHF

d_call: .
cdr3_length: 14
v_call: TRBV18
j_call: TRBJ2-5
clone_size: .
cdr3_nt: TGTGCCAGCTCACCACCATCACAGGGTGAGACCCAGTACTTC
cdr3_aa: CASSPPSQGETQYF

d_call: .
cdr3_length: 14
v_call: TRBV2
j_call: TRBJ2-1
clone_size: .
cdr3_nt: TGTGCCAGCAGTGAAAGGGGTCCCAACAATGAGCAGTTCTTC
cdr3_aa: CASSERGPNNEQFF

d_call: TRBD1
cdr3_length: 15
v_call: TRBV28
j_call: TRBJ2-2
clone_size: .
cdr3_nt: TGTGCCAGCAGTTGGTACAGGGGGCATACCGGGGAGCTGTTTTTT
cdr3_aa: CASSWYRGHTGELFF

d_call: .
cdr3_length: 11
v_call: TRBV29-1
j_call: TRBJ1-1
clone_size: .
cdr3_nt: TGCAGCACCCGGACAGCCACTGAAGCTTTCTTT
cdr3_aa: CSTRTATEAFF

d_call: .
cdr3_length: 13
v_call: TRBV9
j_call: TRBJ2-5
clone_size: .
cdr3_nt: TGTGCCAGCAGCGTAGAGCCTGAATCGACCCAGTACTTC
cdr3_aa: CASSVEPESTQYF

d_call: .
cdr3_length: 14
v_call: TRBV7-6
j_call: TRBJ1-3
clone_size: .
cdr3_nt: TGTGCCAGCAGCTTAGGCGGTTTTGGAAACACCATATATTTT
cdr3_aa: CASSLGGFGNTIYF

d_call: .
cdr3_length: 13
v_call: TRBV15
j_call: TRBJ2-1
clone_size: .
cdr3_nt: TGTGCCACCAGCACTCACTTAGCCCACGAGCAGTTCTTC
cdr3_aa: CATSTHLAHEQFF

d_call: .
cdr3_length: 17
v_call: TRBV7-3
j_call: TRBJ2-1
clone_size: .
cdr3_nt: TGTGCCAGCAGTTACCTCGGGACTCGGAGCTCCTACAATGAGCAGTTCTTC
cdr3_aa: CASSYLGTRSSYNEQFF

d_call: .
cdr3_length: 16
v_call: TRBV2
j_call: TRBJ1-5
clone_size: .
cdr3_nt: TGTGCCAGCAGTGAAGCAAAATTTGACGGGGATGGACCCCAGCATTTT
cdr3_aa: CASSEAKFDGDGPQHF

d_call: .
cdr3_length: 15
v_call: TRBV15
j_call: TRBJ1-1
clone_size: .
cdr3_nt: TGTGCCACCAGCTCCCCTGGCCGGGGGAACACTGAAGCTTTCTTT
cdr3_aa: CATSSPGRGNTEAFF

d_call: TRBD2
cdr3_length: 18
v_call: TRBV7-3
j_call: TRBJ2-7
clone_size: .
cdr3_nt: TGTGCCAGCAGCTTAGGGCCCTCCGGGGGAGGGACCAGCTACGAGCAGTACTTC
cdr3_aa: CASSLGPSGGGTSYEQYF

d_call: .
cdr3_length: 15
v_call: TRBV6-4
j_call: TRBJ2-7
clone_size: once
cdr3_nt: TGTGCCAGCAGTGACTCACCGGACAGTCCCTACGAGCAGTACTTC
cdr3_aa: CASSDSPDSPYEQYF

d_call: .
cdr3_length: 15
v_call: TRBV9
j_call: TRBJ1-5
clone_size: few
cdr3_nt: TGTGCCAGCAGCCGATGGGACATGGGCAATCAGCCCCAGCATTTT
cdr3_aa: CASSRWDMGNQPQHF

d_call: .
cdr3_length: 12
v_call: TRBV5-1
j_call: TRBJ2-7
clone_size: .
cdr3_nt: TGCGCCAGCAGCTTGACAGGGCCCGAGCAGTACTTC
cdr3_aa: CASSLTGPEQYF

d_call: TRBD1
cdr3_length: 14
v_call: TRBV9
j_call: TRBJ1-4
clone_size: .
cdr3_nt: TGTGCCAGCAGCCACGGGACAGCAAGTGAAAAACTGTTTTTT
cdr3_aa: CASSHGTASEKLFF

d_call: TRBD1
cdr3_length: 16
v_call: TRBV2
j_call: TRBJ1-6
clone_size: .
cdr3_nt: TGTGCCAGCAGTCTAGGGGGCTCTTCCTATAATTCACCCCTCCACTTT
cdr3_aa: CASSLGGSSYNSPLHF